This T cell receptor beta chain was identified in a study of vaccination and CD4 T cells after COVID-19. Whole-study context: Post-COVID samples were collected a median approximately 97 days following diagnosis, spanning 35 to 161. Culture controls were given either a CEFX pool, an HIV-1 Nef pool, or no peptide.

Cultured CD4+ T cell DNA underwent sequencing with the Oncomine TCR Beta short-read assay. One entry per CDR3 protein, called by TCRdb with MiXCR from the PCR reads. The data contain approximately 17,000 distinct CDR3 sequences, around 50% of them singletons. Noted treatment: roughly 11-day PBMC culture with coronavirus spike peptide pools or control peptides (ViraFEST assay). Via ViraFEST, peptide pools expanded antigen-specific T cells before TCR sequencing. Spanning March to December 2020, the positive PCR dates came before US Alpha, Beta and Delta variants. Germline CDR1 is KGHDR and CDR2 is SFDVKD. The trim removed 4 bases at V and 8 bases at J, leaving 14 bases unmatched. This CDR3 is 16 amino acids long. For this clonotype: The antigen remains unidentified.

The chain recombines TRBV24-1 with TRBJ2-7; 9 bases map to TRBD2. This receptor was obtained from a human donor who had recovered from COVID-19. The starting material was CD4+ T cells from blood, cultured in vitro, obtained before SARS-CoV-2 vaccination. The CDR3 DNA follows: TGTGCCACCAGTGACCGCGCGGGGGGGCGATTTTTCAAGCAGTACTTC. This encodes CATSDRAGGRFFKQYF.